This entry is about one TCR beta chain. This record belongs to a study of blood T cell repertoires in COVID-19. Study in general: PBMCs, B-cell-depleted T cells, or T cells were the source of the cDNA or gDNA that made up the material.

There are 15 residues in the CDR3. CDR1 is MGHRA and CDR2 is YSYEKL in the germline V gene. The V segment lost 4 bases and the J segment 4 bases; nucleotides outside the gene matches: 6. In the source study's methods: Estimates of nucleated cell counts were drawn from the amplification of reference gene primers. Using immunoSEQ multiplex PCR, the repertoire was profiled, and TCRdb retains in-frame clones only, with some absent. The DNA was the basis for D and trimming; V, J and clone size are from that table. The table lists some 150,000 clones, roughly nine tenths of them singletons. This chain joins TRBV4-1 and TRBJ2-3; 9 nucleotides agree with TRBD2. This TCR was sampled from a man aged 45 to 65 with acute or convalescent COVID-19. The sample taken for sequencing was peripheral blood. The CDR3 loop is CASSPSGAGADTQYF. In DNA, the CDR3 is TGCGCCAGCAGCCCTAGCGGGGCGGGAGCAGATACGCAGTATTTT.